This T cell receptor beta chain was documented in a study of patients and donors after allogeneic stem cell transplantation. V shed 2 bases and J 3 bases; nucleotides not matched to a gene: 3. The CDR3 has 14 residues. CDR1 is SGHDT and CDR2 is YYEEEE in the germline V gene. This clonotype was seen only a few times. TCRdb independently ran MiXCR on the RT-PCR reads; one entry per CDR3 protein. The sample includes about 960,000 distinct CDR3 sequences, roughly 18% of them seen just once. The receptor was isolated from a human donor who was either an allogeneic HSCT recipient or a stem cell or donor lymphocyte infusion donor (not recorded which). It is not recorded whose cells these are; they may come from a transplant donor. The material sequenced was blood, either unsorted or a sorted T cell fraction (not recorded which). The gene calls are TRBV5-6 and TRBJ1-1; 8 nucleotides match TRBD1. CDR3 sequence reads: CASSFYRGYTEAFF. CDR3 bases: TGTGCCAGCAGCTTCTACAGGGGGTACACTGAAGCTTTCTTT.